This record concerns one TCR beta chain sequence. The CDR3 covers 14 residues. The V gene lost 0 bases and the J gene lost 2 bases, with 8 bases spanning the gap. CDR1 and CDR2 (germline): SGHTA, FQGNSA. MiXCR, applied by TCRdb to the 5' RACE reads, yields one record per CDR3 protein. The sample has about 62,000 distinct CDR3 sequences; roughly 30% are singletons. Material: tumor-infiltrating naive CD4+ T cells sorted from the breast tumor. The subset denotes: naive CD4+ T cells, CD4+CD45RA+CD25-. This sequence was found in a female donor with breast cancer. The genes are TRBV7-2 and TRBJ2-7; D may be TRBD1 (6 bases). The CDR3 DNA reads TGTGCCAGCAGCTTAGCCGGGACAACCTACGAGCAGTACTTC. It yields the protein CASSLAGTTYEQYF.